Below are 6 T cell receptor beta chains sequenced from a single sample in a study of blood T cell repertoires in COVID-19. The table came from immunoSEQ multiplex PCR; TCRdb's copy has only in-frame clones and leaves some out. Of roughly 250,000 clones listed, approximately 86% are singletons. The sample consisted of peripheral blood. These receptors were collected from a man in his 60s who had recovered from COVID-19.

This clone showed up just once. J is TRBJ1-5 and V is TRBV6-5; D is perhaps TRBD1 (5 bases). The CDR3 length is 14 residues. V was clipped by 8 bases and J by 1 base, with 12 bases between them. The germline gives CDR1 MNHEY, CDR2 SVGAGI. The CDR3 nucleotides are TGTGCCAGCTCCGGGGGTTGGAGCAATCAGCCCCAGCATTTT. This codes for CASSGGWSNQPQHF.

The count of this clone is one. This chain uses TRBV2 with TRBJ1-5; TRBD1 is a possible D gene (5 bases). V was trimmed by 7 bases and J by 6 bases, leaving 10 bases between them. This CDR3 spans 12 amino acids. Germline values: CDR1 SNHLY, CDR2 FYNNEI. CDR3 sequence reads: CASMQGGQPQHF. Written as DNA, the CDR3 is TGTGCCAGCATGCAGGGCGGTCAGCCCCAGCATTTT.

This rearrangement joins TRBV7-9 to TRBJ1-4; no firm D call. V was trimmed by 5 bases and J by 7 bases, leaving 8 bases between them. In germline, CDR1 is SEHNR, CDR2 FQNEAQ (reference sequence). The CDR3 has 12 amino acids. CDR3: CASSAGGEKLFF. Here the CDR3 DNA reads TGTGCCAGCAGCGCCGGAGGTGAAAAACTGTTTTTT.

The chain couples TRBV7-9 to TRBJ2-3, with 11 bases lining up with TRBD2. Germline V CDR1 and CDR2: SEHNR, FQNEAQ (reference sequence). This CDR3 region has 15 residues. V was pared by 3 bases and J by 4 bases, with 3 bases of the junction left unmatched. The CDR3 reads CASSFLAGGPDTQYF. DNA of the CDR3: TGTGCCAGCAGCTTTCTAGCGGGGGGCCCAGATACGCAGTATTTT.

V gene TRBV24-1 combines with J gene TRBJ2-2; the D gene is possibly TRBD2 (5 bases). Germline V CDR1 and CDR2: KGHDR, SFDVKD. Trimming removed 5 bases at V and 11 bases at J, with 11 bases between. The length of the CDR3 is 12 residues. CDR3 nucleotides: TGTGCCACCAGTGTTGAGGGCGTAGAGCTGTTTTTT. It translates to CATSVEGVELFF.

The chain uses TRBV5-6 and TRBJ1-1, with D unresolved. Germline CDR1 is SGHDT and CDR2 is YYEEEE. The CDR3 sequence is 16 residues long. Trimming removed 4 bases at V and 0 bases at J, with 16 bases between. The CDR3 loop reads CASSRFLTRMNTEAFF. The DNA of the CDR3 is TGTGCCAGCAGCCGGTTTTTGACAAGGATGAACACTGAAGCTTTCTTT. The full variable domain, its missing parts supplied by reference TRBV5-6 and TRBJ1-1, is DAGVTQSPTHLIKTRGQQVTLRCSPKSGHDTVSWYQQALGQGPQFIFQYYEEEERQRGNFPDRFSGHQFPNYSSELNVNALLLGDSALYLCASSRFLTRMNTEAFFGQGTRLTVV.